Detailed here is one TCR beta chain. The target antigen is unknown. Sequencing was performed with immunoSEQ multiplex PCR; in TCRdb, only in-frame clones are kept and a portion is missing. The sample includes about 1.1 million clones, approximately 80% of them seen just once. The data stem from a study of shared clonotypes between healthy human individuals. Study conclusions and caveats: It was the few donors that limited the genetic and exposure-history diversity represented.

V was cut by 1 base and J by 6 bases, with 9 bases left in between. Germline V CDR1 and CDR2: SGHTA, FQGNSA. The CDR3 spans 13 residues. Material for sequencing was memory CD4+ T cells from PBMCs. As for subset: CD45RA-negative fraction. The clonotype was recovered from a young man in good health. Some clones in this sample may be carry-over from other donors' samples. The chain is built from TRBV7-2 and TRBJ1-1, with unresolved D. The CDR3 coding sequence is TGTGCCAGCAGCTTAGGTAGGGAGGCTGAAGCTTTCTTT. This codes for CASSLGREAEAFF.